The 8 T cell receptor beta chains below all came from one sample that was sequenced in a study of early T cells in non-severe SARS-CoV-2 infection. TCRdb reprocessed the 5' RACE reads with MiXCR, giving one entry per CDR3 protein. The data contain 40,000 to 50,000 distinct CDR3 sequences, approximately 13% of them seen just once; the ten biggest clones take up roughly a tenth. The specimen sequenced was whole blood. These receptors were obtained from an adult who was a healthcare worker with PCR-confirmed SARS-CoV-2 infection or an uninfected control (not recorded which).

This clonotype has a count of ten or more. The J gene is TRBJ2-7, the V gene TRBV19, with D perhaps matching TRBD1 (5 bases). Trimming removed 1 base from V and 6 bases from J, with 13 bases in between. Germline CDR1 LNHDA, CDR2 SQIVND (reference sequence). The CDR3 is made up of 14 amino acids. CDR3 coding DNA: TGTGCCAGTAGTATAGGATTCCAGGGCCGCGAGCAGTACTTC. Amino acid sequence: CASSIGFQGREQYF.

This clonotype showed up many times. This chain links TRBV11-3 with TRBJ1-6; D perhaps matches TRBD1 (5 bases). This CDR3 is 19 amino acids long. Germline CDR1 reads SGHNT; CDR2 reads YENEEA. Trimming cost V 5 bases and J 0 bases, with 20 bases left between them. CDR3 sequence: CASSRGQGRTSSYNSPLHF. DNA for the CDR3: TGTGCCAGCAGCCGCGGGCAGGGCAGGACGAGCTCCTATAATTCACCCCTCCACTTT.

This sequence joins TRBV5-1 and TRBJ1-2, with 11 bases identical to TRBD1. The ends lost 3 bases at V and 6 bases at J; junction bases unmatched: 1. Looked up from germline, CDR1 is SGHRS and CDR2 is YFSETQ. The CDR3 is 13 amino acids. CDR3 region: CASSWTGGDGYTF. The DNA for the CDR3 is TGCGCCAGCAGCTGGACAGGGGGCGATGGCTACACCTTC.

This clonotype appeared many times. CDR3 residues: CSARRQGREQYF. CDR3 coding DNA: TGCAGTGCAAGGAGACAGGGACGCGAGCAGTACTTC. The chain links TRBV20-1 to TRBJ2-7, with 7 bases identical to TRBD1. V was pared by 6 bases and J by 6 bases, with 8 bases of the junction left unmatched. CDR1 DFQATT and CDR2 SNEGSKA come from the germline V gene (reference sequence). CDR3 length: 12 residues.

This clonotype was counted a few times. The V and J genes are TRBV5-1 and TRBJ2-1; the D gene could be TRBD1 or TRBD2 (6 bases each). This CDR3 has 15 amino acids. Trimming took 5 bases from V and 4 from J, leaving 16 bases between them. CDR1 is SGHRS, CDR2 YFSETQ, per germline. Written as DNA, the CDR3 is TGCGCCAGCAGTTTAGGGGGGCAGGATTACAATGAGCAGTTCTTC. This encodes CASSLGGQDYNEQFF.

This clonotype showed up just a few times. A read error may produce the germline difference seen at one junction end. This chain joins TRBV4-1 and TRBJ1-1; 9 bases are shared with TRBD1. The CDR3 is 13 residues long. Germline CDR1 and CDR2: MGHRA and YSYEKL. This CDR3 reads CASSQTGGTEVFF. The CDR3 bases are TGCGCCAGCAGCCAAACAGGGGGCACTGAAGTTTTCTTT.

This clonotype was counted between two and nine times. The chain combines TRBV6-1 with TRBJ2-7; TRBD1 is a possible D gene (5 bases). Germline V gene lookup returns CDR1 MNHNS and CDR2 SASEGT. Trimming shortened V by 8 bases and J by 5 bases, and 19 bases separated the two germline ends. This CDR3 spans 14 amino acids. The CDR3 loop is CASGISGSVDEQYF. The CDR3 region has the DNA TGTGCCAGCGGGATTTCAGGGTCTGTGGACGAGCAGTACTTC.

There are a few counts of this clonotype. Here the CDR3 DNA reads TGTGCCAGCAGATCGGACAGGGGGCGATCACCCCTCCACTTT. Translating it yields CASRSDRGRSPLHF. The chain is built from TRBV7-2 and TRBJ1-6; 11 nucleotides agree with TRBD1. This CDR3 region has 14 residues. V lost 6 bases and J lost 10; bases outside the gene matches: 5. Germline V lookup: CDR1 SGHTA, CDR2 FQGNSA.